The entry that follows covers one TCR beta chain sequence. This clonotype was picked up many times. Its antigen specificity is not known. The record has no base qualities; no much larger clone is one base away. The sequencer listed for this sample is Illumina HiSeq 2500. Quantitative 5'-RACE with molecular barcodes was the method used to prepare the TCR beta libraries. The original pipeline was this. Disease-linked TCR variants were identified with a new computational method built on a probabilistic model of VDJ rearrangement. The raw public data were reprocessed by TCRdb itself: fastp quality trimming at Q25, MiXCR clonotype calling, in-frame beta chains only. Each CDR3 protein gets just one entry, which takes the most common genes and DNA from the rows behind it. The V and J calls, along with clone size, are taken from TCRdb and not from the paper's own processing. This sample gives tens of thousands of distinct CDR3 sequences in total; roughly 8.8% of them show up just once. The ten largest clones represent about 31% of the sample.

The data stem from a study of CD8 T cells in ankylosing spondylitis (dated by TCRdb to about 2017). As for the study more broadly: The study profiled T cell receptor beta repertoires in healthy donors and ankylosing spondylitis patients to find disease-linked TCR variants. In total, the full study cohort was made up of over a hundred healthy donors and some 26 ankylosing spondylitis patients. Peripheral blood was sampled, and synovial fluid was additionally collected from ankylosing spondylitis patients.

Trimmed from V: 7 bases; trimmed from J: 6 bases; junction bases lacking a gene match: 6. Reading from cysteine to phenylalanine, the CDR3 counts 14 amino acids. Only the CDR3 portion is preserved as DNA: 42 bases, with reading frame beginning at the first base. The germline V gene (reference sequence) supplies CDR1 MNHEY and CDR2 SMNVEV. Study-wide findings and limitations: Significant enrichment of the disease-linked clones was reported in matched synovial fluid samples from ankylosing spondylitis patients. Blood from ankylosing spondylitis patients appeared to be characterized by a TCR beta motif made up of under 10 highly homologous amino acid variants. Some TCR beta motif variants had previously been reported in synovial fluid and blood of reactive arthritis patients, which suggested common disease-initiation mechanisms. The disease-linked clones showed a CD8+ phenotype and occurred at relatively low frequencies in peripheral blood.

The TCR comes from a male donor with ankylosing spondylitis. The chain couples TRBV27 to TRBJ2-1, and TRBD2 matches 10 of the central bases. Source material: blood, either unsorted or a sorted T cell fraction (not recorded which). The CDR3 sequence is CASIAGLAANEQFF. The sequenced DNA is TGTGCCAGCATAGCTGGACTAGCGGCCAATGAGCAGTTCTTC.